This TCR beta chain was profiled in a study of cytomegalovirus exposure and HLA in healthy donors. 13 Jbeta primers and 60 Vbeta primers were used for the PCR. Repertoires were generated with immunoSEQ multiplex PCR, while TCRdb's copy carries only in-frame clones and drops some. The sample records about 190,000 clones, more than 70% being singletons. The CDR3 is 16 residues long. CDR1 and CDR2 from the germline V gene are SGHRS and YFSETQ. J gave up 2 bases and V 0 bases, and 5 bases lay outside the gene matches. To note about this clone: Its antigen is as yet unknown.

Whole-study findings and limits: The likely explanation for a cluster of highly shared sequence variants was sequencing artifact. By HLA locus, TCR association rates varied in a later analysis, with DRB1 showing the most and HLA-C the fewest. Reportedly, cytomegalovirus status was diagnosed with high sensitivity and specificity.

Sequencing input: PBMCs. The TCR comes from a man aged 30 to 39 in good health and CMV-seropositive. This chain uses TRBV5-1 with TRBJ2-3; 8 bases map to TRBD2. CDR3 region: CASSLEASGYTDTQYF. DNA for the CDR3: TGCGCCAGCAGCTTGGAGGCTAGCGGGTACACAGATACGCAGTATTTT.